Sequencing of this T cell receptor beta chain was carried out in a study of STAT5B mutations in CD4+ large granular lymphocyte leukemia. About the research overall: The CDR3 'QG' motif was associated with a particular HLA allele among healthy donors.

Study-wide results and caveats: 8/27 top patient clones versus 2/35 control clones were TRBV06-family.

The data were produced by immunoSEQ multiplex PCR, yet TCRdb's version contains in-frame clones alone and is incomplete. The profile shows roughly 32,000 clones, roughly 72% of them singletons. Buffy coats from healthy blood donors served as controls. This clone came up once. What it binds is not known. The V gene's germline CDR1 is MNHNY and CDR2 SVGAGI (reference sequence). The CDR3 runs to 14 residues. Trimming removed 7 bases at V and 8 bases at J, with 15 bases between. The J gene is TRBJ1-6, the V gene TRBV6-6; D call uncertain. Sequenced: CD4+ T cells from blood buffy coats. The clonotype was recovered from a human donor in good health. The CDR3 DNA sequence: TGTGCCAGCAAACACTTTAGAGTGGATTCACCCCTCCACTTT. Amino acid sequence: CASKHFRVDSPLHF.